The rows below give T cell receptor beta chains drawn from one sample of a study of blood T cell repertoires in COVID-19. The table came from immunoSEQ multiplex PCR; TCRdb's copy has only in-frame clones and leaves some out. This sample carries some 70,000 clones, about 88% of them seen once, and the ten largest clones take over 9%. The material sequenced was PBMCs or T cells enriched from blood (not recorded which). The receptor set was obtained from a woman in her thirties or forties who had recovered from COVID-19. Each CDR3 is given with its conserved first and last residue.

j_call v_call cdr3_aa
TRBJ1-4 TRBV19 CASSKMGQGATANEKLFF
TRBJ2-1 TRBV19 CASSSYSLAGASYNEQFF
TRBJ2-5 TRBV9 CASSKRDRQETQYF
TRBJ1-2 TRBV5-6 CASSPQNYGYTF
TRBJ1-6 TRBV3-1/TRBV3-2 CASSPNNRDSPLHF
TRBJ2-7 TRBV9 CASSVADRDYEQYF
TRBJ2-7 TRBV5-6 CASSFQGTYLTYEQYF
TRBJ2-1 TRBV11-2 CASSLAGGYNEQFF
TRBJ2-1 TRBV25-1 CASSGGHYNEQFF
TRBJ2-1 TRBV6-5 CASTRLAGGGNEQFF
TRBJ2-3 TRBV14 CASTGHLSTDTQYF
TRBJ1-2 TRBV19 CASSPQGADGYTF
TRBJ2-7 TRBV29-1 CSVEGQLMGSYEQYF
TRBJ1-1 TRBV15 CATSPDRSNTEAFF
TRBJ1-2 TRBV5-1 CASSFGQWYGYTF
TRBJ2-1 TRBV15 CATSRGKGTGAGNEQFF
TRBJ2-3 TRBV5-1 CASSPGLAGAPSTDTQYF
TRBJ2-1 TRBV12-3/TRBV12-4 CASSFQGVGEQFF
TRBJ1-2 TRBV5-1 CASSAGQPNYGYTF
TRBJ1-1 TRBV4-2 CASSHVGGQLGPEAFF
TRBJ1-2 TRBV18 CASSPWRERGYTF
TRBJ1-1 TRBV6-5 CAIRTKPPNTEAFF
TRBJ2-2 TRBV9 CASSAHPAGGTGELFF
TRBJ2-1 TRBV7-9 CASSLKAGSSYNEQFF
TRBJ1-2 TRBV19 CASKRQTGDYGYTF
TRBJ2-2 TRBV7-9 CASSDRLAGAGELFF
TRBJ2-7 TRBV27 CASSLVGGSYEQYF
TRBJ1-2 TRBV13 CASSSTDGYTF
TRBJ1-1 TRBV5-4 CASSPDRGRRTEAFF
TRBJ2-3 TRBV7-2 CASSLGLAGNTDTQYF
TRBJ2-1 TRBV2 CASMGLSWGLAGMIF
TRBJ2-7 TRBV5-1 CASKQGAGDPVEQYF
TRBJ2-1 TRBV19 CASSMVGGAKDEQFF
TRBJ2-3 TRBV7-2 CASSHFETGVLTDTQYF
TRBJ1-1 TRBV6-5 CASSHSTTAEAFF
TRBJ1-2 TRBV19 CASSMGGAGHYGYTF
TRBJ2-7 TRBV27 CASGRGRSYEQYF
TRBJ1-6 TRBV5-4 CASTRADSPLHF
TRBJ2-6 TRBV11-2 CASSLVPGQPRSGANVLTF
TRBJ2-4 TRBV9 CASSVGGGTNIQYF
TRBJ2-2 TRBV18 CAGGALPGELFF
TRBJ1-1 TRBV5-4 CASSFAGRGAFF
TRBJ2-7 TRBV6-5 CASSYSRDRAYEQYF
TRBJ1-1 TRBV9 CASSVAGQGFTEAFF
TRBJ1-6 TRBV7-9 CASSFPTGGAGNSPLHF
TRBJ2-5 TRBV2 CASGERLEETQYF
TRBJ2-3 TRBV3-1/TRBV3-2 CASRTGTDTQYF
TRBJ2-1 TRBV27 CASSFRGLAGYNEQFF
TRBJ1-5 TRBV19 CASSWGENQPQHF
TRBJ1-2 TRBV6-4 CASSDSRGVEGYTF